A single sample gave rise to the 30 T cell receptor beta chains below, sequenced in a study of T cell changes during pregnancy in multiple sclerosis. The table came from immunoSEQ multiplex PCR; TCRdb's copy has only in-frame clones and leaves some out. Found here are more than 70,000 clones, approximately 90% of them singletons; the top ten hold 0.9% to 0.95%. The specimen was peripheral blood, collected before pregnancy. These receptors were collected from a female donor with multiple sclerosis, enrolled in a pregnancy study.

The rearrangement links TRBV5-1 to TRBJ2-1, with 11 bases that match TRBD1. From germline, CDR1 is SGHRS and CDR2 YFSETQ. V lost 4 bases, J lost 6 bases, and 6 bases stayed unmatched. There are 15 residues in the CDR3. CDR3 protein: CASSLPGQGVNEQFF. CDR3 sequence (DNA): TGCGCCAGCAGCCTCCCGGGACAGGGGGTCAATGAGCAGTTCTTC.

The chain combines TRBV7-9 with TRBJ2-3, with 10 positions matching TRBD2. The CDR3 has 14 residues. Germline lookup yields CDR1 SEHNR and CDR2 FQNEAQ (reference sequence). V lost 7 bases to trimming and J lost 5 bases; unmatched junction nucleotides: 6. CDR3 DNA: TGTGCCAGCAACCTAGCGGGAGTCGGAGATACGCAGTATTTT. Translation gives CASNLAGVGDTQYF. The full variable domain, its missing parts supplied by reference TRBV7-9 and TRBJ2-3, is DTGVSQNPRHKITKRGQNVTFRCDPISEHNRLYWYRQTLGQGPEFLTYFQNEAQLEKSRLLSDRFSAERPKGSFSTLEIQRTEQGDSAMYLCASNLAGVGDTQYFGPGTRLTVL.

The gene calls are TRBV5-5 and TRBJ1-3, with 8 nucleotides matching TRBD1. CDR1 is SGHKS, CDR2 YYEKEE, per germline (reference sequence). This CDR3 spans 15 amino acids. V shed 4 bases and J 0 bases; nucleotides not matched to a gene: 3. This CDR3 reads CASSLDRVSGNTIYF. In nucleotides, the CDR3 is TGTGCCAGCAGCCTGGACAGGGTCTCTGGAAACACCATATATTTT.

The CDR3 sequence: CASSGRSRGAGITGELFF. The DNA for the CDR3 is TGTGCCAGCAGTGGTCGTTCCAGGGGGGCAGGAATCACCGGGGAGCTGTTTTTT. This chain links TRBV6-1 with TRBJ2-2, with a possible D match to TRBD1 (7 bases). The CDR3 sequence is 18 residues long. The V gene lost 4 bases and the J gene lost 4 bases, with 22 bases spanning the gap. The V gene's germline CDR1 is MNHNS and CDR2 SASEGT.

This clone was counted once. Here the CDR3 DNA reads TGTGCCAGCAGCTTGTACGGCGACGGGACCTTC. This gives the protein CASSLYGDGTF. This rearrangement joins TRBV5-5 to TRBJ1-2; D is uncertain. Germline V gene sequence: CDR1 SGHKS, CDR2 YYEKEE (reference sequence). V was cut by 1 base and J by 14 bases, with 12 bases left in between. The CDR3 contains 11 residues.

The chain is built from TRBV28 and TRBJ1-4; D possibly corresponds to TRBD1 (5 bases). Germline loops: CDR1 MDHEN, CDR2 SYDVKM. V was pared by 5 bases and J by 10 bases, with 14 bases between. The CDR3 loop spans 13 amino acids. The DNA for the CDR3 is TGTGCCAGCAGTCTTCGACAGCCCGGAAAACTGTTTTTT. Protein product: CASSLRQPGKLFF.

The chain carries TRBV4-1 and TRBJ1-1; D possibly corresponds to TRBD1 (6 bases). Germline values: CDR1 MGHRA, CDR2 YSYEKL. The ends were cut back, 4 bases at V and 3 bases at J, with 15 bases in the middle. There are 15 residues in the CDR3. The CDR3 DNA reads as TGCGCCAGCAGCCCTGTGGGGGCGAAGGACACTGAAGCTTTCTTT. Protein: CASSPVGAKDTEAFF.

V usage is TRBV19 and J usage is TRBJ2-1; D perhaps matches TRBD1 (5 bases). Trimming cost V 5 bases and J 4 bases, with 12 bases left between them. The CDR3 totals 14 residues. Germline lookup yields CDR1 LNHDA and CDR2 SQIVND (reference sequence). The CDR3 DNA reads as TGTGCCAGTAGTCCAACGCGACAGTACAATGAGCAGTTCTTC. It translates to CASSPTRQYNEQFF.

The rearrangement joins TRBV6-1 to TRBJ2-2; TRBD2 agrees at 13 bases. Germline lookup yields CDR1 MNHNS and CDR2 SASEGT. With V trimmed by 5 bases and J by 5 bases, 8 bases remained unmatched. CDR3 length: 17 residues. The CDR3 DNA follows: TGTGCCAGCAGTCAAGAGACTAGCGGGAGGCGAACCGGGGAGCTGTTTTTT. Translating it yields CASSQETSGRRTGELFF.

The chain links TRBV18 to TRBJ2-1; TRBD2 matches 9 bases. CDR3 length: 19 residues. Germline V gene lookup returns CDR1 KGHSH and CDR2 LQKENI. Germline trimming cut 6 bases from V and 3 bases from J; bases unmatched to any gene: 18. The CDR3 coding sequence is TGTGCCAGCTCGAAAGGGGCAGGGATAGGACTAGCGCTCTACAATGAGCAGTTCTTC. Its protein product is CASSKGAGIGLALYNEQFF. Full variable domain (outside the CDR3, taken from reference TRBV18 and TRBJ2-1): NAGVMQNPRHLVRRRGQEARLRCSPMKGHSHVYWYRQLPEEGLKFMVYLQKENIIDESGMPKERFSAEFPKEGPSILRIQQVVRGDSAAYFCASSKGAGIGLALYNEQFFGPGTRLTVL.

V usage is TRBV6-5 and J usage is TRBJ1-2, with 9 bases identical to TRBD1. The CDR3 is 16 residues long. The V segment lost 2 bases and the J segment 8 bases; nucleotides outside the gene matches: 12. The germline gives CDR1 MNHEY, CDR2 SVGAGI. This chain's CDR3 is CASSYNPGTGKWGYTF. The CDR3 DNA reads TGTGCCAGCAGTTACAACCCCGGGACAGGGAAATGGGGCTACACCTTC.

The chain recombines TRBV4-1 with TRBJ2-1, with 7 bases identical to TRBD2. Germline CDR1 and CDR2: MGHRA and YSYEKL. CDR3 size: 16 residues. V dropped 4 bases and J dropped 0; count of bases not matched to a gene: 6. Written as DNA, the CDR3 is TGCGCCAGCAGCCGAGGAAGCGGGATCTCCTACAATGAGCAGTTCTTC. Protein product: CASSRGSGISYNEQFF.

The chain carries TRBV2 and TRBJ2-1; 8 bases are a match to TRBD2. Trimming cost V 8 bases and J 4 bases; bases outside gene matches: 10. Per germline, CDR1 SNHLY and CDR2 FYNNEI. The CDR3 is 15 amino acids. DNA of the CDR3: TGTGCCAGCCAAAGTACTAGCGGAGGGTACAATGAGCAGTTCTTC. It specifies CASQSTSGGYNEQFF.

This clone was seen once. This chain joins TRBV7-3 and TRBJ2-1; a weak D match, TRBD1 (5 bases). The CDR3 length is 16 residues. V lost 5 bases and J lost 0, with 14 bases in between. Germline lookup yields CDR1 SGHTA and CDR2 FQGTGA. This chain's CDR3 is CASSTRIRGSYNEQFF. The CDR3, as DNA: TGTGCCAGCAGCACCAGGATTAGGGGCTCCTACAATGAGCAGTTCTTC. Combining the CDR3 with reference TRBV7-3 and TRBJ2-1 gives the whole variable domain GAGVSQTPSNKVTEKGKYVELRCDPISGHTALYWYRQSLGQGPEFLIYFQGTGAADDSGLPNDRFFAVRPEGSVSTLKIQRTERGDSAVYLCASSTRIRGSYNEQFFGPGTRLTVL.

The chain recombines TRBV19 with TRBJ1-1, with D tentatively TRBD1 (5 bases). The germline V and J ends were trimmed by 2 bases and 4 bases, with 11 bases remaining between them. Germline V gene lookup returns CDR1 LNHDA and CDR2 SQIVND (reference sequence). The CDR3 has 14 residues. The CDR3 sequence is CASSILGGFTEAFF. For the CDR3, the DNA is TGTGCCAGTAGTATATTGGGGGGGTTCACTGAAGCTTTCTTT.

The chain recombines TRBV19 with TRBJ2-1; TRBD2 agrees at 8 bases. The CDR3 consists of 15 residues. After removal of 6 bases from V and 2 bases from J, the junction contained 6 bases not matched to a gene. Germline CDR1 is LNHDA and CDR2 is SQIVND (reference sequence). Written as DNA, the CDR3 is TGTGCCAGTAGGAGACTAGCGACAACCTACAATGAGCAGTTCTTC. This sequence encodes CASRRLATTYNEQFF.

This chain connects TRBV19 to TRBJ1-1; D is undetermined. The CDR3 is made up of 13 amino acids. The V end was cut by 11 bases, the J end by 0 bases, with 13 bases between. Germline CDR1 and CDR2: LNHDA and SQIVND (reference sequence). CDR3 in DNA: TGTGCCTCTACTTACCTCCTGAACACTGAAGCTTTCTTT. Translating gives CASTYLLNTEAFF.

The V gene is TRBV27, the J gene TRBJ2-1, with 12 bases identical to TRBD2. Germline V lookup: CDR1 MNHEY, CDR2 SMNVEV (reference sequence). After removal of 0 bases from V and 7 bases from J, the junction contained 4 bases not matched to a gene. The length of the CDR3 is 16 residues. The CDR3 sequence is CASSLSWTSGMNEQFF. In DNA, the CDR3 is TGTGCCAGCAGTTTATCGTGGACTAGCGGGATGAATGAGCAGTTCTTC.

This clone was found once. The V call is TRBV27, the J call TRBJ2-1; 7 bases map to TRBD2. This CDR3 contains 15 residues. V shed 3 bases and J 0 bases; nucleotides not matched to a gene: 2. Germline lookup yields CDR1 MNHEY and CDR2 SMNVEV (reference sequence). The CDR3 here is CASSLGGSSYNEQFF. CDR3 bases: TGTGCCAGCAGTTTGGGCGGGAGCTCCTACAATGAGCAGTTCTTC.

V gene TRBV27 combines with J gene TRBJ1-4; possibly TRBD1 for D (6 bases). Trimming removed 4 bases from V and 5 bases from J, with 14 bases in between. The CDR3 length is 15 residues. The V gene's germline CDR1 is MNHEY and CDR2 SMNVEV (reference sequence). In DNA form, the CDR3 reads TGTGCCAGCAGTTCCCCGACAGGTTCGAATGAAAAACTGTTTTTT. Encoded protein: CASSSPTGSNEKLFF.

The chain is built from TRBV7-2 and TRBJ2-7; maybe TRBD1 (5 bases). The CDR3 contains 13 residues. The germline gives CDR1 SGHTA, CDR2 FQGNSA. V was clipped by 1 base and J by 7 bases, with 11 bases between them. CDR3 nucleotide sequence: TGTGCCAGCAGCTTAGAGGGGTCCCCTGAGCAGTACTTC. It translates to CASSLEGSPEQYF.

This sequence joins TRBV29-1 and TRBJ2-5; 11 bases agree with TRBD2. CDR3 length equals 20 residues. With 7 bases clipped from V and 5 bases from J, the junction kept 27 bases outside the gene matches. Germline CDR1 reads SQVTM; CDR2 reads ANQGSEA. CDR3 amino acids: CSATWVTRASGGPRWETQYF. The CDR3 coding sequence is TGCAGCGCCACCTGGGTGACCAGGGCTAGCGGGGGGCCCCGGTGGGAGACCCAGTACTTC.

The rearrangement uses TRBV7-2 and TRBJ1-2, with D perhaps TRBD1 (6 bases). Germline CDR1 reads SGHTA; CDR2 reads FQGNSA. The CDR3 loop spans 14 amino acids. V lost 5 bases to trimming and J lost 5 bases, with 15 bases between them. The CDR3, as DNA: TGTGCCAGCAGCCACGTACAGGGTGGGTATGGCTACACCTTC. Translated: CASSHVQGGYGYTF.

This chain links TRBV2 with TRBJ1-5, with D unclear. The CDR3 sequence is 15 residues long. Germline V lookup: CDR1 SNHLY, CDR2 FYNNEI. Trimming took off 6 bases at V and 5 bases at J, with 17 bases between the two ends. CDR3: CASSLGRQAHQPQHF. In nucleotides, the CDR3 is TGTGCCAGCAGCTTGGGTCGCCAGGCTCATCAGCCCCAGCATTTT.

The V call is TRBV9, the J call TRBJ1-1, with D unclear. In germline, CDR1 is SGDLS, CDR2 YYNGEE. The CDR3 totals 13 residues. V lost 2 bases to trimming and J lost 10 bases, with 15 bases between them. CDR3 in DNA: TGTGCCAGCAGCGTGAATGAGGTGAGAGGAGCTTTCTTT. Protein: CASSVNEVRGAFF.

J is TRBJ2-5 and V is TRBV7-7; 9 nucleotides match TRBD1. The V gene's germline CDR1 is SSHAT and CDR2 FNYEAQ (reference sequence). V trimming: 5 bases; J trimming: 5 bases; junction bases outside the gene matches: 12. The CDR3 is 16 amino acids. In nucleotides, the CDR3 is TGTGCCAGCAGCCAAGAAACAGGGGGCGCCGAGGAGACCCAGTACTTC. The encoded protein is CASSQETGGAEETQYF. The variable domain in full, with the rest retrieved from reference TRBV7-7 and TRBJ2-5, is GAGVSQSPRYKVTKRGQDVTLRCDPISSHATLYWYQQALGQGPEFLTYFNYEAQPDKSGLPSDRFSAERPEGSISTLTIQRTEQRDSAMYRCASSQETGGAEETQYFGPGTRLLVL.

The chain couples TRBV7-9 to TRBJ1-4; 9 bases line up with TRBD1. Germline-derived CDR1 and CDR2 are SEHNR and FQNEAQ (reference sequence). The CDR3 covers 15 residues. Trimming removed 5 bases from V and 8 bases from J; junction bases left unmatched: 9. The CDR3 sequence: CASSATGTGREKLFF. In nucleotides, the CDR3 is TGTGCCAGCAGCGCCACCGGGACAGGGAGGGAAAAACTGTTTTTT.

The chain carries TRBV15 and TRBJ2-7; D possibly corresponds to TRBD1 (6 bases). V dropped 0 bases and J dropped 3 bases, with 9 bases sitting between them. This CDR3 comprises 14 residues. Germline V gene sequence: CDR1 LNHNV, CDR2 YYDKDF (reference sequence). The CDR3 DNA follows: TGTGCCACCAGCAGAGACCGGACAGTCTACGAGCAGTACTTC. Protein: CATSRDRTVYEQYF.

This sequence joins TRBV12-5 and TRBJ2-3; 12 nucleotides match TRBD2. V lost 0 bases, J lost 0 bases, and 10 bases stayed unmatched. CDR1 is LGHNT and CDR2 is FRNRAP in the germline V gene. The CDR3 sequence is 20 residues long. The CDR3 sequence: CASGLVPLGLAGPSTDTQYF. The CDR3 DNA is TGTGCTAGTGGTTTGGTACCCCTTGGACTAGCGGGACCCAGCACAGATACGCAGTATTTT.

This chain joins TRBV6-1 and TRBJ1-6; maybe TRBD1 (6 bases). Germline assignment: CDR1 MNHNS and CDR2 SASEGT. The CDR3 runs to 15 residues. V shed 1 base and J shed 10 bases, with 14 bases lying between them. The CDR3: CASSEGQGPRSPLHF. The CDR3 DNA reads TGTGCCAGCAGTGAAGGGCAGGGGCCTAGGTCACCCCTCCACTTT.